Sequencing of this T cell receptor beta chain was carried out in a study of cytomegalovirus exposure and HLA in healthy donors (dated by TCRdb to the late 2010s). Context from the whole study: An earlier analysis of several hundred of the donors reported approximately 280 Gb of sequence data and 95 million to 120 million unique TCR beta sequences obtained from some 200 million T cells. Approximately 300 gigabases of sequencing data and 70 million to 100 million unique TCR sequences made up an early release that covered 500 to 700 HLA-typed donors. Of the roughly 400 genotyped donors, around 81% fell in the genetic ancestry cluster associated with self-reported Caucasian donors. The aim of the study was to test whether cataloging public T cell receptors could identify signatures of past pathogen exposure. The T cell repertoires of around 730 subjects were profiled by immunosequencing and related to cytomegalovirus serostatus. In addition to the first cohort of 500 to 850 subjects, a separate validation cohort of 120 different subjects was used. To predict cytomegalovirus infection status, the study combined high-throughput TCR immunosequencing, statistical association of individual TCRs with disease status, and machine learning. To study patterns of TCR occurrence, a later analysis re-analyzed previously published TCR beta repertoires from 600 to 750 donors and added high-resolution HLA genotyping. In the later analysis, no new phenotypic data were used to find candidate immune exposures; instead, reliance was placed on TCR beta sequences and their occurrence across donors. An earlier analysis of approximately 500 of the donors applied high-throughput TCR beta sequencing to assess whether each TCR beta V gene segment acted as functional or pseudogenic. Donor age, sex, ethnicity and CMV serostatus were compiled together with the repertoire data. A later genetic analysis used genome-wide SNP genotypes for 398 of the 666 donors, treating that subset as a discovery cohort. All discovery cohort repertoires had been generated on a single sequencing platform. HLA typing covered class I and class II loci at four-digit resolution. Typing coverage varied by locus: roughly 620-640 donors for A, B, C, DRB1 and DQB1; approximately 500 for DQA1; more than 600 for DPA1; roughly 470 for DPB1. Four or five DR-DQ haplotypes were handled as single units for association and clustering because linkage in the cohort was strong. Among 398 genotyped donors of the cohort, an average of 235,054 unique TCR beta nucleotide sequences were sequenced per donor, 15% to 20% of them non-productive. Study-level results and caveats: Across donors, most TCR sequences were observed very rarely, whereas some public TCRs were present in many individuals. According to a later analysis, parvovirus B19, influenza, CMV and Epstein-Barr virus appeared linked to several top co-occurrence clusters. In a later analysis, some 17,000 TCR beta sequences were associated with specific HLA alleles at a false discovery rate of 0.05. A total of fewer than 200 TCR beta chains were listed by the study as associated with cytomegalovirus. In a later genetic analysis, a missense DCLRE1C variant was associated with V-gene and J-gene trimming of TCR beta chains, and the association was replicated in an independent cohort. In both the original and validation cohorts, the classifier was reported to diagnose cytomegalovirus status with high specificity and sensitivity. In an earlier analysis of 587 of the donors, most TCR beta V segments appeared in productive rearrangements about 87% or about 30% of the time, broadly matching IMGT annotations. Only TCR beta chains were sequenced in this cohort, and the absence of alpha or paired-chain data limited detectable features. Because some donors lacked HLA typing at each locus, the association tests relied only on the typed subset. Strong co-occurrence of HLA alleles, especially DR and DQ, made assigning TCR associations to individual alleles difficult. A further reported finding was that TCR beta sequences accurately predicted the HLA-A and HLA-B alleles for most subjects in the first cohort. Sequencing depth was assumed to be roughly uniform across donors in the presence/absence analyses, though that assumption may not hold. According to the authors, the approach could potentially be generalized to other disease states and immunological phenotypes. Compared with equally common non-associated chains, HLA-associated TCR beta chains in a later analysis were more clonally expanded and had lower generation probabilities. CMV serostatus was the only immune exposure information available for the cohort. A later analysis found that most CMV-associated TCR beta chains appeared HLA-restricted, with HLA associations seemingly driven largely by CMV exposure. A few of the identified cytomegalovirus-associated TCR beta chains were confirmed in vitro to be specific for cytomegalovirus antigens. Correlated functional status among segregating V segments might reflect linkage disequilibrium, but an unknown experimental factor could not be ruled out. Some IMGT-functional V segments, including TRBV6-2 and TRBV6-3, could not be distinguished by the 87-base-pair reads and were therefore excluded. Compared with the approximately 670-donor mean, donors in an Asian-associated ancestry cluster had fewer N-insertions in productive TCRs, according to a later genetic analysis. According to a later analysis, TCR association rates differed among HLA loci, with DRB1 alleles showing the most associated TCRs and HLA-C alleles showing the fewest. The earlier analysis of 450 to 700 of the donors excluded fewer than 20 rarely observed V segments, including chromosome 9 orphons, because counts were too low. The sequencing pipeline was judged likely to have produced a cluster of highly shared sequence variants as a technical artifact.

Regarding this clone: No cognate antigen has been identified for it. The record has no base qualities; no much larger clone is one base away.

In total, approximately 700 healthy bone marrow donors made up the cohort. All cohort members were sampled while nominally healthy, although unrecorded immune exposures were likely present. The donor was CMV seronegative and belonged to the group of over 300 seronegative cohort members. A peripheral blood sample was collected from each donor, and TCR beta sequencing was performed on peripheral blood mononuclear cells. Genomic DNA was extracted from the blood cell samples with the Qiagen DNeasy Blood Extraction Kit. Relative to germline, V is 4 bases shorter and J is 4 bases shorter, with 22 bases between their ends. The CDR3 covers 17 residues, taking in both the cysteine and the phenylalanine. Only the CDR3 region is kept as DNA, spanning 51 bases read in frame from base 1. The library relied on the immunoSEQ multiplex PCR assay. A mixture of 60 forward primers for TCR Vbeta segments and 13 reverse primers for TCR Jbeta segments was used in the multiplex PCR. The CDR3 region of rearranged TCR beta genes was amplified from genomic DNA by a multiplex PCR assay. Amplified TCR beta libraries were sequenced as 87-base-pair reads on the Illumina HiSeq System. The paper's data handling went like this. A later analysis tallied around 82 million unique TCR beta chains across the roughly 610 repertoires, and around 12 million of those chains were shared by two or more donors. Raw reads were error-corrected and collapsed into unique sequences with a nearest-neighbor algorithm that merged closely related sequences to remove PCR and sequencing errors. To assign V, D and J gene segments, CDR3 sequences were aligned to IMGT reference sequences. Each retained sequence needed at least a six-nucleotide match to both a V gene segment and a J gene segment. Rearrangements were classified as productive when the CDR3 lacked stop codons and remained in frame with V and J, and all other rearrangements were classified as non-productive. Following IMGT convention, CDR3 was defined as the stretch from the second conserved V-encoded cysteine up to the conserved J-encoded phenylalanine. The earlier analysis of 550 to 650 of the donors excluded any sequence lacking an unambiguous match to a single V gene segment. An earlier analysis of almost 600 of the donors classified V segments as functional when productive rearrangements were above 56.7% and as segregating when the standard deviation between donors was above 5%. To diagnose cytomegalovirus status from the catalog of TCR beta chain sequences, a statistical classification framework was built. V and J gene assignment, in a later analysis, came from comparing TCR nucleotide sequences with IMGT/GENE-DB human TR gene sequences. A later analysis assigned CDR3 sequences and most-parsimonious VDJ recombination scenarios with the TCRdist pipeline. In a later analysis, each TCR beta chain was defined by its CDR3 amino acid sequence together with its V-gene family, and reads without a unique V-gene family were excluded. To address suspected cross-contamination and a sequencing artifact, a later analysis removed 592 highly shared, low-generation-probability nucleotide sequences. For each public chain, a later analysis derived a clonal expansion index from normalized ranks of inferred template counts within each repertoire. Generation probabilities in a later analysis came from a VDJ recombination model fitted to out-of-frame rearrangements, and those results were checked against IGoR. In a later analysis, TCR-TCR, TCR-HLA and TCR-CMV co-occurrence was scored with hypergeometric tests, and a repertoire-size bias correction was applied to TCR pairs. In a later analysis, false discovery rates were estimated by permuting HLA or CMV assignments 20 times. In a later analysis, co-occurring TCRs were grouped using DBSCAN, with TCRdist sequence similarity added in when clustering inside HLA-allele-positive subsets. Co-occurrence clustering excluded repertoires with fewer than 30,000 or more than 120,000 public chains, plus five with anomalous nucleotide sharing. This is the immuneACCESS table as TCRdb keeps it, with only in-frame sequences that have V and J called. A part of the clones is gone; compared with another copy, unresolved V genes explain less than half, and the rest is unexplained. For V, J and clone size, that table is used; D and trimming come from the DNA. The table for this sample lists fewer than 250,000 clones; around 80% of them were counted only once. The top ten hold 3% to 4% of the sample.

The sequencing input was PBMCs. This TCR was recovered from a male donor in good health and CMV-seronegative. The sequence joins TRBV23-1 to TRBJ1-1; perhaps TRBD1 is the D gene, with 5 bases matching. TRBV23-1 is an ORF for which the function is uncertain. The nucleotides are TGCGCCAGCAGTCCCCACCCGAGACAGTCCCCGGGCACTGAAGCTTTCTTT. The translation is CASSPHPRQSPGTEAFF.